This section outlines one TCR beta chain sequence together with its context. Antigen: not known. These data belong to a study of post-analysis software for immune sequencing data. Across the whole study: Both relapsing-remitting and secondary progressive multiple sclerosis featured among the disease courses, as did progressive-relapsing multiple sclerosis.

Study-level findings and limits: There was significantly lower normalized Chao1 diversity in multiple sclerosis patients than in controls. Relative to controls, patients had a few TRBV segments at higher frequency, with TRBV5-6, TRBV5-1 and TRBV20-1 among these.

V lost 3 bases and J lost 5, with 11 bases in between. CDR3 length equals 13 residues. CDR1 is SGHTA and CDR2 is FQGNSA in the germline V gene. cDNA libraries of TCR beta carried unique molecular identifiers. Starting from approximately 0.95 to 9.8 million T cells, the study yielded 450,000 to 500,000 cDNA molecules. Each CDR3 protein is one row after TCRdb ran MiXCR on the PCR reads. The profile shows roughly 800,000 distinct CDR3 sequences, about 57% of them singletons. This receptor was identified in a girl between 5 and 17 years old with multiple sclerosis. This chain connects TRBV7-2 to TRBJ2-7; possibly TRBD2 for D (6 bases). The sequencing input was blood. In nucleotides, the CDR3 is TGTGCCAGCAGCTTCCGACTAGTCCACGAGCAGTACTTC. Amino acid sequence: CASSFRLVHEQYF.